The present entry profiles one T cell receptor (beta chain) with its context. Its cognate antigen is unknown. Of the isolated RNA, all was reverse transcribed, and so the sequenced material was expressed TCRB transcripts. This table comes from immunoSEQ multiplex PCR, and its TCRdb copy is limited to in-frame clones, with some not included. The sample lists 200,000 to 250,000 clones; around 26% were seen once. This record belongs to a study of beta chain features in type 1 diabetes. Findings of the study overall: The study found that naive, central memory and Treg TCRB repertoires appeared more similar in patients than in healthy donors. HLA influence on TCRB rearrangement stayed unresolved here. The study found moderately but significantly shorter TCRB CDR3s in all four CD4+ subsets of Type 1 diabetes patients. A possible short-template PCR bias applies equally to patients and controls.

This CDR3 contains 13 residues. CDR1 SGHNT and CDR2 YYREEE come from the germline V gene (reference sequence). The V end was cut by 4 bases, the J end by 3 bases, with 11 bases between. Material for sequencing was central memory CD4+ T cells from blood. This sequence originates from a man younger than 45 in good health. The V call is TRBV5-4, the J call TRBJ2-7; D is uncertain. The CDR3 DNA sequence: TGTGCCAGCAGCCACGACGGAAACTACGAGCAGTACTTC. Amino acid sequence: CASSHDGNYEQYF.